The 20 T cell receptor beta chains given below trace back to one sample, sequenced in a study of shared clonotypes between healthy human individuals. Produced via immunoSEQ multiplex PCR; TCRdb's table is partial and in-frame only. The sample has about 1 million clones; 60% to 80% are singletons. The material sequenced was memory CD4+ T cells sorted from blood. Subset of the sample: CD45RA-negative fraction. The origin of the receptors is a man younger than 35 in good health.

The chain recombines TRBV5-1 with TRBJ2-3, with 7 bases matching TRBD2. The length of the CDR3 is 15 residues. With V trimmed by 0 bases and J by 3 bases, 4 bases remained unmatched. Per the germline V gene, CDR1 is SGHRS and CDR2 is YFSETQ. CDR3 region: CASSLAVSGTDTQYF. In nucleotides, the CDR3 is TGCGCCAGCAGCTTGGCCGTTAGCGGGACAGATACGCAGTATTTT.

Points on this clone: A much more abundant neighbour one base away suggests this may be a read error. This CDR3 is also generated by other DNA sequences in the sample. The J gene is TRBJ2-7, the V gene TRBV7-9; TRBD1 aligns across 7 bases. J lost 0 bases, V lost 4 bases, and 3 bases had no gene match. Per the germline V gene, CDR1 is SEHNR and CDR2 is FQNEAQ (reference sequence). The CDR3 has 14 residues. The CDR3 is CASSSGQSSYEQYF. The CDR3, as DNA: TGTGCCAGCAGCTCGGGACAGAGCTCCTACGAGCAGTACTTC.

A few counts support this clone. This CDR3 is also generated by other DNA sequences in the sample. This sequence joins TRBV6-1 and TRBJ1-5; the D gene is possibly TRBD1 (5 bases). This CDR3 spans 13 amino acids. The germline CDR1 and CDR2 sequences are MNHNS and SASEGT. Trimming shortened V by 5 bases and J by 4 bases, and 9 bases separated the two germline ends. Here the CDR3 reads CASSTGGNQPQHF. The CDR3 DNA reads TGTGCCAGCAGTACGGGGGGGAATCAGCCCCAGCATTTT.

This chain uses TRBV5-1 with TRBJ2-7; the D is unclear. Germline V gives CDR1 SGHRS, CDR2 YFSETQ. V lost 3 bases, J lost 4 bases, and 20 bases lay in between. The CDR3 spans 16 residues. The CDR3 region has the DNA TGCGCCAGCAGCTCCGACCCCGGCCGAACTGCTTACGAGCAGTACTTC. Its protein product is CASSSDPGRTAYEQYF.

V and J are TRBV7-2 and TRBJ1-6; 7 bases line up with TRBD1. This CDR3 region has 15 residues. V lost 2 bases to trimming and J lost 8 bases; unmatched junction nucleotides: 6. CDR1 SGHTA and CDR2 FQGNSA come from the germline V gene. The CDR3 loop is CASSLSGTEYSPLHF. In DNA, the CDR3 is TGTGCCAGCAGCTTATCCGGGACAGAATATTCACCCCTCCACTTT. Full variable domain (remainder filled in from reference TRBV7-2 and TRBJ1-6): GAGVSQSPSNKVTEKGKDVELRCDPISGHTALYWYRQSLGQGLEFLIYFQGNSAPDKSGLPSDRFSAERTGGSVSTLTIQRTQQEDSAVYLCASSLSGTEYSPLHFGNGTRLTVT.

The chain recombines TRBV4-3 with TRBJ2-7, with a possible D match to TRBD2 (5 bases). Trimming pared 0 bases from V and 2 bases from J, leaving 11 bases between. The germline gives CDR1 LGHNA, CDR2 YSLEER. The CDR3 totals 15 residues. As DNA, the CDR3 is TGCGCCAGCAGCCAAGACGGAGGACTGGCCTACGAGCAGTACTTC. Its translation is CASSQDGGLAYEQYF.

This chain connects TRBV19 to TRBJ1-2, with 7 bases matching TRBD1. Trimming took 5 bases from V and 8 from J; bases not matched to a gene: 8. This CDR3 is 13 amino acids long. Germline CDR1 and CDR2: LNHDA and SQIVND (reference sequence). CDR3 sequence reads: CASSELTGAGYTF. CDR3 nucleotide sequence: TGTGCCAGTAGTGAACTTACAGGGGCCGGCTACACCTTC.

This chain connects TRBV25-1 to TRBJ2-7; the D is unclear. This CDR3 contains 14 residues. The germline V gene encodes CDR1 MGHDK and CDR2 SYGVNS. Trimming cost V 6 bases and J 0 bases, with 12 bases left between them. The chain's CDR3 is CASSPWHSSYEQYF. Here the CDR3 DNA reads TGTGCCAGCAGCCCTTGGCATTCCTCCTACGAGCAGTACTTC.

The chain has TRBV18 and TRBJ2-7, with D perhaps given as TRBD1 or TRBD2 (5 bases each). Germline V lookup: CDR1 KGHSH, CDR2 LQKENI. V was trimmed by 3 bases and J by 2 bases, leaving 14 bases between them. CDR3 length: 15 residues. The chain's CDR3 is CASSPVGLGAYEQYF. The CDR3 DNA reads TGTGCCAGCTCACCCGTGGGGTTGGGGGCCTACGAGCAGTACTTC.

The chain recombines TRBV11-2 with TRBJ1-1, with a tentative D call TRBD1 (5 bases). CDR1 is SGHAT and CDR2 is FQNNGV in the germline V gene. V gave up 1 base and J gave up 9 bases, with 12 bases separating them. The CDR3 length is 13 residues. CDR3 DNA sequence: TGTGCCAGCAGCTTAGGGTTAGGGGCAAAAGCTTTCTTT. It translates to CASSLGLGAKAFF.

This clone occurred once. The CDR3 DNA sequence: TGTGCCAGCAGCTTAGGGGCTAGCGGGAGGGCCGATGAGCAGTTCTTC. Translating it yields CASSLGASGRADEQFF. J is TRBJ2-1 and V is TRBV11-3; TRBD2 matches at 12 bases. CDR1 and CDR2 (germline): SGHNT, YENEEA. The ends lost 1 base at V and 8 bases at J; junction bases unmatched: 6. This CDR3 region has 16 residues.

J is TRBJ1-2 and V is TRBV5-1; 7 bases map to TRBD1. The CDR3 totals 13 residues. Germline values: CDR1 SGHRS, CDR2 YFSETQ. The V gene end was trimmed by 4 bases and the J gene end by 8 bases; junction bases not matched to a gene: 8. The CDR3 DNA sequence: TGCGCCAGCAGCCATGACAGGGTATACGGCTACACCTTC. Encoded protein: CASSHDRVYGYTF.

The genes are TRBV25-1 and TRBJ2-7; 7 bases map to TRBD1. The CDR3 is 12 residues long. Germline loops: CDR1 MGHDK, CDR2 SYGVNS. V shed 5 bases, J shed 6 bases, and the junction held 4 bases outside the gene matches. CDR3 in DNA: TGTGCCAGCAGTAAACAGGGGCTCGAGCAGTACTTC. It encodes CASSKQGLEQYF.

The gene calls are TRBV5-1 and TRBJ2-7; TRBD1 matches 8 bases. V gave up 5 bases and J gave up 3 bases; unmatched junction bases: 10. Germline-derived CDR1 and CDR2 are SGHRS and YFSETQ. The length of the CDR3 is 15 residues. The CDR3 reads CASSSNPGQGYEQYF. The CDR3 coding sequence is TGCGCCAGCAGTTCGAACCCTGGACAGGGCTACGAGCAGTACTTC. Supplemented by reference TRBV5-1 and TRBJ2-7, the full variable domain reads KAGVTQTPRYLIKTRGQQVTLSCSPISGHRSVSWYQQTPGQGLQFLFEYFSETQRNKGNFPGRFSGRQFSNSRSEMNVSTLELGDSALYLCASSSNPGQGYEQYFGPGTRLTVT.

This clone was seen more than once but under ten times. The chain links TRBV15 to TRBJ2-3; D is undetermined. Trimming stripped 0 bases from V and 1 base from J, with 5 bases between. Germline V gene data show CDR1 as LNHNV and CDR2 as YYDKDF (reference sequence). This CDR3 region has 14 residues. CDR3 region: CATSRDLGTDTQYF. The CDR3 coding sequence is TGTGCCACCAGCAGAGATTTGGGCACAGATACGCAGTATTTT.

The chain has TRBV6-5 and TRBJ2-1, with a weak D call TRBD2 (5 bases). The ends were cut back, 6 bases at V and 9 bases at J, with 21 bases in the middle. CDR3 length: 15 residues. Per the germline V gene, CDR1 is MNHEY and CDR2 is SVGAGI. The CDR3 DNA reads TGTGCCAGCAGAGGCGCGCCGGGGAACATCGGTGAGCAGTTCTTC. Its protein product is CASRGAPGNIGEQFF.

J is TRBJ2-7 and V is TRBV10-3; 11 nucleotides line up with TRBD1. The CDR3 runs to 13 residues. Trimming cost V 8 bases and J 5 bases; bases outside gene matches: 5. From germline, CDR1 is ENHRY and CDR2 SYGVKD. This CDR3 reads CAIGGTGGNEQYF. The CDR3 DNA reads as TGTGCCATCGGAGGGACAGGGGGAAACGAGCAGTACTTC.

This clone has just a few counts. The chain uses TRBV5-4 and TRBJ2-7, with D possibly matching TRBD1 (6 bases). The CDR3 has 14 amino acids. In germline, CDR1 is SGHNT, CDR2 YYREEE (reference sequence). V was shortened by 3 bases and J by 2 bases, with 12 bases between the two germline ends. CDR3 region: CASSSGTRPYEQYF. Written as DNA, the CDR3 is TGTGCCAGCAGCTCGGGGACACGTCCCTACGAGCAGTACTTC. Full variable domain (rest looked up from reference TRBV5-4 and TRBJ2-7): ETGVTQSPTHLIKTRGQQVTLRCSSQSGHNTVSWYQQALGQGPQFIFQYYREEENGRGNFPPRFSGLQFPNYSSELNVNALELDDSALYLCASSSGTRPYEQYFGPGTRLTVT.

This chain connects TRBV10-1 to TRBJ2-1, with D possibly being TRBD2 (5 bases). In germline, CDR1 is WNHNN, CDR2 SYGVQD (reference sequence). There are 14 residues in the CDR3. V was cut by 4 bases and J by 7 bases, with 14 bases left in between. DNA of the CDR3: TGCGCCAGCAGTGGAGCGGACCCCCGGAATGAGCAGTTCTTC. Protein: CASSGADPRNEQFF.

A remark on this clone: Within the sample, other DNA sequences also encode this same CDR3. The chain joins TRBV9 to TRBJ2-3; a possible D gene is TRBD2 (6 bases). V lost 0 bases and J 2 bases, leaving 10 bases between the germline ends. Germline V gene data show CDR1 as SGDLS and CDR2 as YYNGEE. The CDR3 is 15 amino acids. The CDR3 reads CASSVAGLLTDTQYF. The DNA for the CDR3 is TGTGCCAGCAGCGTAGCGGGACTTCTCACAGATACGCAGTATTTT.